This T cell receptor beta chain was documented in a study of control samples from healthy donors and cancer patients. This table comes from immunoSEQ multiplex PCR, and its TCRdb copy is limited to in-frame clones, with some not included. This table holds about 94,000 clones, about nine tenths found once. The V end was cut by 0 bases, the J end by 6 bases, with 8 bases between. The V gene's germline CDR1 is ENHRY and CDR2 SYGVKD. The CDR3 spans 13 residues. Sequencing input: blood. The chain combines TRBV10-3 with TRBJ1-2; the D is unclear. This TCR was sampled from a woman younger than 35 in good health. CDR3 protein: CAISESDGDGYTF. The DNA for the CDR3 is TGTGCCATCAGTGAGTCGGATGGGGATGGCTACACCTTC.